This T cell receptor beta chain was sequenced during a study of blood T cells in healthy people across ages. V shed 6 bases, J shed 7 bases, and the junction held 7 bases outside the gene matches. The CDR3 covers 15 residues. Germline lookup yields CDR1 MNHEY and CDR2 SMNVEV (reference sequence). A sample-barcoded 5' primer and a J-beta primer mix were used in a second PCR of roughly 6 to 11 cycles. TCRdb analysed the 5' RACE reads with MiXCR anew, one entry per CDR3 protein. The data contain some 1.6 million distinct CDR3 sequences, about 35% of them singletons. The TCR comes from a woman aged 30 to 39 in good health. The gene calls are TRBV27 and TRBJ2-1; 12 nucleotides match TRBD2. The sequenced sample was blood. CDR3 sequence (DNA): TGTGCCAGCAGCGACGGACTAGCGGGAAAAAATGAGCAGTTCTTC. Its protein product is CASSDGLAGKNEQFF.